A single sample is the source of the 29 T cell receptor beta chains below, sequenced in a study of blood T cell repertoires in COVID-19. Profiled with immunoSEQ multiplex PCR; TCRdb holds only in-frame clones, not every one. The sample lists about 200,000 clones, roughly 94% occurring once. Sequenced input: peripheral blood. The receptors derive from a young man with acute or convalescent COVID-19.

Concerning this clone itself: Germline is not matched at one junction end, which may reflect a read error. The chain recombines TRBV12-5 with TRBJ2-5, with 7 positions matching TRBD2. CDR1 is LGHNT, CDR2 FRNRAP, per germline. This CDR3 has 12 residues. CDR3 DNA sequence: TGTGCTAGTGGTTTGGTATGGGAGGGACCCCACTTC. Its translation is CASGLVWEGPHF.

The chain couples TRBV28 to TRBJ2-5, with D unresolved. Trimming removed 4 bases at V and 9 bases at J, with 12 bases between. Germline V gene lookup returns CDR1 MDHEN and CDR2 SYDVKM. This CDR3 region has 12 residues. As DNA, the CDR3 is TGTGCCAGCAGTTACAGACAAACCCCCCAGTACTTC. Amino acids: CASSYRQTPQYF.

This chain joins TRBV2 and TRBJ2-3; 8 nucleotides agree with TRBD2. V was clipped by 6 bases and J by 2 bases; unmatched bases: 4. CDR3 size: 14 residues. The germline gives CDR1 SNHLY, CDR2 FYNNEI. The CDR3 is CASSPTSVTDTQYF. The CDR3, as DNA: TGTGCCAGCAGCCCGACTAGCGTCACAGATACGCAGTATTTT.

The rearrangement links TRBV5-1 to TRBJ1-1, with 8 bases fitting TRBD1. This CDR3 has 16 amino acids. Germline CDR1 SGHRS, CDR2 YFSETQ. Trimming removed 2 bases from V and 3 bases from J; junction bases left unmatched: 9. Written as DNA, the CDR3 is TGCGCCAGCAGCTTCTATAGGGACAGGAGGTACACTGAAGCTTTCTTT. Translation gives CASSFYRDRRYTEAFF.

V is TRBV19 and J is TRBJ1-4; 7 bases are shared with TRBD1. The length of the CDR3 is 14 residues. V lost 5 bases and J lost 4; bases outside the gene matches: 4. Looked up from germline, CDR1 is LNHDA and CDR2 is SQIVND (reference sequence). The CDR3 here is CASSRGQNNEKLFF. The CDR3 DNA sequence: TGTGCCAGTAGTCGGGGACAGAATAATGAAAAACTGTTTTTT.

This chain links TRBV10-3 with TRBJ1-6, with D possibly matching TRBD1 (6 bases). The CDR3 contains 13 residues. Germline-derived CDR1 and CDR2 are ENHRY and SYGVKD. Trimming left V 6 bases short and J 5 bases short, with 8 bases between. The CDR3 nucleotides read TGTGCCATCAGGACAGGAGATAATTCACCCCTCCACTTT. This gives the protein CAIRTGDNSPLHF.

V is TRBV5-1 and J is TRBJ1-2; D uncertain. V lost 5 bases to trimming and J lost 4 bases, with 12 bases between them. This CDR3 is 13 amino acids long. CDR1 is SGHRS and CDR2 is YFSETQ in the germline V gene. This chain's CDR3 is CASREKITYGYTF. The CDR3 coding sequence is TGCGCCAGCAGGGAGAAGATTACCTATGGCTACACCTTC. Using reference TRBV5-1 and TRBJ1-2 for the parts outside the CDR3, the full variable domain is KAGVTQTPRYLIKTRGQQVTLSCSPISGHRSVSWYQQTPGQGLQFLFEYFSETQRNKGNFPGRFSGRQFSNSRSEMNVSTLELGDSALYLCASREKITYGYTFGSGTRLTVV.

The rearrangement uses TRBV5-1 and TRBJ2-6; D perhaps matches TRBD2 (5 bases). The CDR3 spans 16 residues. Germline CDR1 SGHRS, CDR2 YFSETQ. V dropped 5 bases and J dropped 2 bases, with 14 bases sitting between them. In nucleotides, the CDR3 is TGCGCCAGCAGTCCCGCCCCGGGAACTGGGGCCAACGTCCTGACTTTC. The encoded protein is CASSPAPGTGANVLTF.

This clone has only one observation. V usage is TRBV29-1 and J usage is TRBJ1-1; no clear D gene. The germline V gene encodes CDR1 SQVTM and CDR2 ANQGSEA. Trimming shortened V by 7 bases and J by 5 bases, and 17 bases separated the two germline ends. This CDR3 is 13 amino acids long. CDR3 amino acids: CSGGRGPVTEAFF. CDR3 nucleotide sequence: TGCAGCGGTGGGAGAGGACCGGTGACTGAAGCTTTCTTT.

The chain recombines TRBV3-1 (or the pseudogene TRBV3-2) with TRBJ2-1, with TRBD2 identical over 10 bases. J gave up 7 bases and V 5 bases, and 14 bases lay outside the gene matches. The CDR3 is 17 residues long. CDR1 is LGHDT and CDR2 is YNNKEL in the germline V gene (reference sequence). CDR3 protein: CASSRRTVAGGLNEQFF. For the CDR3, the DNA is TGTGCCAGCAGCAGGCGAACAGTAGCGGGGGGCCTTAATGAGCAGTTCTTC.

The rearrangement uses TRBV2 and TRBJ2-1; 14 bases map to TRBD2. V was pared by 6 bases and J by 6 bases, with 4 bases of the junction left unmatched. This CDR3 comprises 15 residues. The germline CDR1 and CDR2 sequences are SNHLY and FYNNEI. CDR3 protein: CASRGLAGGFNEQFF. The CDR3 coding sequence is TGTGCCAGCAGAGGACTAGCGGGGGGTTTCAATGAGCAGTTCTTC.

The gene calls are TRBV11-2 and TRBJ2-6; 9 nucleotides match TRBD1. Looked up from germline, CDR1 is SGHAT and CDR2 is FQNNGV. V shed 5 bases, J shed 1 base, and the junction held 6 bases outside the gene matches. CDR3 size: 17 residues. CDR3 DNA: TGTGCCAGCAGCCGGACAGGGGCAGGGTCTGGGGCCAACGTCCTGACTTTC. Protein sequence: CASSRTGAGSGANVLTF. Full variable domain (rest looked up from reference TRBV11-2 and TRBJ2-6): EAGVAQSPRYKIIEKRQSVAFWCNPISGHATLYWYQQILGQGPKLLIQFQNNGVVDDSQLPKDRFSAERLKGVDSTLKIQPAKLEDSAVYLCASSRTGAGSGANVLTFGAGSRLTVL.

This chain connects TRBV5-5 to TRBJ1-6; no clear D gene. V was trimmed by 1 base and J by 8 bases, leaving 13 bases between them. Germline CDR1 reads SGHKS; CDR2 reads YYEKEE (reference sequence). The CDR3 runs to 15 residues. The CDR3 here is CASSLNSFPDSPLHF. DNA of the CDR3: TGTGCCAGCAGCTTGAACTCCTTTCCGGATTCACCCCTCCACTTT.

The chain uses TRBV7-6 and TRBJ2-2; D is possibly TRBD2 (5 bases). The CDR3 contains 15 residues. V gave up 7 bases and J gave up 2 bases, with 14 bases separating them. The germline V gene has CDR1 SGHVS and CDR2 FNYEAQ. CDR3 amino acids: CASTKSGSNTGELFF. CDR3 nucleotide sequence: TGTGCCAGCACCAAATCGGGGTCAAACACCGGGGAGCTGTTTTTT. Full variable domain (missing parts from reference TRBV7-6 and TRBJ2-2): GAGVSQSPRYKVTKRGQDVALRCDPISGHVSLYWYRQALGQGPEFLTYFNYEAQQDKSGLPNDRFSAERPEGSISTLTIQRTEQRDSAMYRCASTKSGSNTGELFFGEGSRLTVL.

The chain combines TRBV5-1 with TRBJ1-4, with D uncertain. V was shortened by 7 bases and J by 0 bases, with 16 bases between the two germline ends. The CDR3 is 16 amino acids. CDR1 is SGHRS, CDR2 YFSETQ, per germline. This CDR3 is CASPNRGSATNEKLFF. CDR3 coding DNA: TGCGCCAGCCCAAACCGAGGGAGTGCAACTAATGAAAAACTGTTTTTT.

This sequence joins TRBV6-5 and TRBJ1-4, with a weak D call TRBD1 (6 bases). Germline V CDR1 and CDR2: MNHEY, SVGAGI. The CDR3 sequence is 14 residues long. Trimming took off 4 bases at V and 7 bases at J, with 13 bases between the two ends. The CDR3 sequence is CASSWRGGVEKLFF. DNA for the CDR3: TGTGCCAGCAGTTGGCGAGGGGGTGTTGAAAAACTGTTTTTT.

This clone occurred once. The chain recombines TRBV2 with TRBJ1-5; D uncertain. The CDR3 is made up of 15 amino acids. V was pared by 1 base and J by 0 bases, with 7 bases between. Germline V gene data show CDR1 as SNHLY and CDR2 as FYNNEI. Here the CDR3 DNA reads TGTGCCAGCAGTGAAGGGTCGGTTAGCAATCAGCCCCAGCATTTT. It translates to CASSEGSVSNQPQHF.

The chain recombines TRBV7-2 with TRBJ2-7, with 11 bases that match TRBD2. The V segment lost 1 base and the J segment 6 bases; nucleotides outside the gene matches: 8. This CDR3 comprises 16 residues. The germline V gene has CDR1 SGHTA and CDR2 FQGNSA. The DNA of the CDR3 is TGTGCCAGCAGCTTAGGCCTAGCGGGGGGAGCATCCGAGCAGTACTTC. It specifies CASSLGLAGGASEQYF. The complete variable domain, with remaining parts taken from reference TRBV7-2 and TRBJ2-7, reads GAGVSQSPSNKVTEKGKDVELRCDPISGHTALYWYRQSLGQGLEFLIYFQGNSAPDKSGLPSDRFSAERTGGSVSTLTIQRTQQEDSAVYLCASSLGLAGGASEQYFGPGTRLTVT.

This clone has only one observation. The chain uses TRBV30 and TRBJ2-4; unclear D gene. The V and J ends lost 0 bases and 5 bases respectively, with 5 bases between them. Germline assignment: CDR1 GTSNPN and CDR2 SVGIG (reference sequence). CDR3 length: 12 residues. The CDR3 is CAWSVLQNIQYF. DNA for the CDR3: TGTGCCTGGAGTGTACTACAAAACATTCAGTACTTC.

The chain employs TRBV3-1 (or the pseudogene TRBV3-2) and TRBJ2-5; D perhaps matches TRBD2 (6 bases). The CDR3 runs 16 residues. Trimming left V 1 base short and J 8 bases short, with 20 bases between. The germline V gene encodes CDR1 LGHDT and CDR2 YNNKEL (reference sequence). The CDR3, as DNA: TGTGCCAGCAGCCAAGTCGGGGGAGCCCTCCACGATACCCAGTACTTC. This translates into CASSQVGGALHDTQYF.

The chain is built from TRBV3-1 (or the pseudogene TRBV3-2) and TRBJ2-7; TRBD2 aligns across 8 bases. Trimming at V came to 0 bases and at J to 2 bases, leaving 9 bases not matched to a gene. The CDR3 has 17 amino acids. Germline CDR1 reads LGHDT; CDR2 reads YNNKEL (reference sequence). CDR3 DNA sequence: TGTGCCAGCAGCCAAGACCGACCGGGACTAGGCGCCTACGAGCAGTACTTC. It translates to CASSQDRPGLGAYEQYF.

The chain uses TRBV6-5 and TRBJ1-2, with 7 bases fitting TRBD1. The V segment lost 7 bases and the J segment 0 bases; nucleotides outside the gene matches: 8. Germline CDR1 MNHEY, CDR2 SVGAGI. CDR3 length: 15 residues. The CDR3 loop is CASTGGTATNYGYTF. CDR3 DNA sequence: TGTGCCAGCACCGGAGGGACAGCAACTAACTATGGCTACACCTTC.

J is TRBJ2-7 and V is TRBV4-2; D unclear. Germline loops: CDR1 LGHNA, CDR2 YNFKEQ. Trimming took off 1 base at V and 1 base at J, with 11 bases between the two ends. The length of the CDR3 is 15 residues. The CDR3 is CASSQGGAGSYEQYF. The DNA of the CDR3 is TGTGCCAGCAGCCAAGGCGGAGCCGGGTCCTACGAGCAGTACTTC.

The rearrangement uses TRBV5-1 and TRBJ2-7; 7 bases are shared with TRBD2. CDR1 is SGHRS, CDR2 YFSETQ, per germline. The J segment lost 1 base and the V segment lost 0 bases, leaving 7 bases of the junction unmatched. The CDR3 is 16 amino acids. The CDR3 loop is CASSLAIAAGSYEQYF. The DNA for the CDR3 is TGCGCCAGCAGCTTGGCCATAGCAGCGGGGTCCTACGAGCAGTACTTC.

This chain uses TRBV2 with TRBJ2-6, with D possibly being TRBD1 (5 bases). This CDR3 has 17 residues. Germline assignment: CDR1 SNHLY and CDR2 FYNNEI. V lost 6 bases to trimming and J lost 1 base, with 16 bases between them. The CDR3 loop is CASRGKGVLSGANVLTF. DNA for the CDR3: TGTGCCAGCAGGGGAAAAGGGGTGTTGTCTGGGGCCAACGTCCTGACTTTC.

This chain joins TRBV6-5 and TRBJ1-1, with a tentative D call TRBD1 (6 bases). The CDR3 is made up of 14 amino acids. Germline CDR1 MNHEY, CDR2 SVGAGI. V lost 6 bases and J lost 12, with 23 bases in between. The CDR3 here is CASSPTLPGQSTFF. CDR3 coding DNA: TGTGCCAGCAGCCCCACCCTTCCGGGACAAAGTACTTTCTTT.

The chain couples TRBV11-2 to TRBJ2-1; D is possibly TRBD2 (6 bases). Germline CDR1 is SGHAT and CDR2 is FQNNGV. V shed 0 bases and J shed 7 bases, with 13 bases lying between them. The CDR3 length is 15 residues. The CDR3 here is CASSLDRERRNEQFF. The CDR3 DNA reads TGTGCCAGCAGCTTAGATCGGGAGAGGAGGAATGAGCAGTTCTTC.

This CDR3 reads CASRGTYGYTF. The CDR3 DNA reads TGTGCCAGCAGAGGGACATATGGCTACACCTTC. This rearrangement joins TRBV2 to TRBJ1-2, with TRBD1 as a possible D gene (6 bases). V was cut by 6 bases and J by 5 bases, with 7 bases left in between. The CDR3 sequence is 11 residues long. The V gene's germline CDR1 is SNHLY and CDR2 FYNNEI.

The J gene is TRBJ1-2, the V gene TRBV19; possibly TRBD1 for D (5 bases). The CDR3 is 15 residues long. Trimming shortened V by 1 base and J by 7 bases, and 16 bases separated the two germline ends. CDR1 is LNHDA, CDR2 SQIVND, per germline (reference sequence). CDR3 nucleotide sequence: TGTGCCAGTAGTATAGGACAGACGGGCCAATTTGGCTACACCTTC. Translated: CASSIGQTGQFGYTF.